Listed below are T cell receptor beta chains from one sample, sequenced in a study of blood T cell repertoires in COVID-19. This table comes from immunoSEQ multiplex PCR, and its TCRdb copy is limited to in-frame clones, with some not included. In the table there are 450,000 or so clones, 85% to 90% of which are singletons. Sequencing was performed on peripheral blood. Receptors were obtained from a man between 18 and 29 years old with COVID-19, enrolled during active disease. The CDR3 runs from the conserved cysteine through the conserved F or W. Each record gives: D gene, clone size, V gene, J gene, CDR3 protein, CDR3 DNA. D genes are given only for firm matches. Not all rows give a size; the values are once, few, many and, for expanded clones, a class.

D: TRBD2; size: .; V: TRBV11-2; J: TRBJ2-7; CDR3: CASSRASGRTYEQYF; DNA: TGTGCCAGCAGCCGTGCTAGCGGGAGAACCTACGAGCAGTACTTC
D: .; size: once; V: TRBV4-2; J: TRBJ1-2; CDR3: CASSQGGTGLIYGYTF; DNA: TGTGCCAGCAGCCAAGGGGGAACAGGATTAATCTATGGCTACACCTTC
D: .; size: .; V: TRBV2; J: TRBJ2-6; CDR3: CASTADVSSGANVLTF; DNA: TGTGCCAGCACAGCGGATGTGAGCTCTGGGGCCAACGTCCTGACTTTC
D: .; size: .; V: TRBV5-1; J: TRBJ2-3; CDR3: CASSLLARGTDTQYF; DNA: TGCGCCAGCAGCTTGCTCGCGAGGGGGACAGATACGCAGTATTTT
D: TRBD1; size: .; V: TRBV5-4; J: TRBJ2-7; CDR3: CASAGTGTGNYEQYF; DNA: TGTGCCAGCGCCGGGACAGGGACAGGGAATTACGAGCAGTACTTC
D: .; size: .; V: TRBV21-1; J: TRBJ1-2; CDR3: CASSKRDRGFRTDNYGYTF; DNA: TGTGCCAGCAGCAAAAGGGACAGGGGGTTCCGCACGGACAACTATGGCTACACCTTC
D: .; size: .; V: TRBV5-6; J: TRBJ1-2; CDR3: CASSLRREGVNYGYTF; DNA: TGTGCCAGCAGCTTGCGCAGGGAGGGCGTTAACTATGGCTACACCTTC
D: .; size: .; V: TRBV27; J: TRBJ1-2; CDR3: CASSLSQGWIGGYTF; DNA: TGTGCCAGCAGTTTATCGCAGGGCTGGATTGGGGGCTACACCTTC
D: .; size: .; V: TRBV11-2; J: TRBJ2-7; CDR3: CASSLVQGGYEQYF; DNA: TGTGCCAGCAGCTTAGTCCAGGGAGGCTACGAGCAGTACTTC
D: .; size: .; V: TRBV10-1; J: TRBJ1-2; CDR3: CASSPDMAYGYTF; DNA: TGCGCCAGCAGTCCTGACATGGCCTATGGCTACACCTTC
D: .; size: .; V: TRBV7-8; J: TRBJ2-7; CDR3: CASSLAGVLSYEQYF; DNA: TGTGCCAGCAGCTTAGCAGGGGTCCTATCCTACGAGCAGTACTTC
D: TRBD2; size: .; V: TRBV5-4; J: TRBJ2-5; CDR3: CASSLGLAGFTETQYF; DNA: TGTGCCAGCAGCTTAGGACTAGCGGGATTCACAGAGACCCAGTACTTC
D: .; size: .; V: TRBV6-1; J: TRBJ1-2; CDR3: CASSEATIYGYTF; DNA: TGTGCCAGCAGTGAAGCTACAATCTATGGCTACACCTTC
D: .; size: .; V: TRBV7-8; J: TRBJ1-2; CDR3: CASSPSSANYGYTF; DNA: TGTGCCAGCAGCCCCTCCAGTGCTAACTATGGCTACACCTTC
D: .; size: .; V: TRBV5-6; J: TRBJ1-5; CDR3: CASSPNGDQPQHF; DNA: TGTGCCAGCAGCCCGAACGGGGATCAGCCCCAGCATTTT
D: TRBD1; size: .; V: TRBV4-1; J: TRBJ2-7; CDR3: CASSQEWTGHEQYF; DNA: TGCGCCAGCAGCCAAGAATGGACAGGCCACGAGCAGTACTTC
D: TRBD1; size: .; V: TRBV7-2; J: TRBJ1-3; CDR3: CASSDRAGNTIYF; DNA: TGTGCCAGCTCGGACAGGGCTGGAAACACCATATATTTT
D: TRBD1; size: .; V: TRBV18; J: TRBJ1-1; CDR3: CASSLSEGAYTEAFF; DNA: TGTGCCAGCTCACTGAGCGAGGGGGCTTACACTGAAGCTTTCTTT
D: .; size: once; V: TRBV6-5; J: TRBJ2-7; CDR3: CASMQGLNYEQYF; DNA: TGTGCCAGCATGCAGGGTCTTAACTACGAGCAGTACTTC
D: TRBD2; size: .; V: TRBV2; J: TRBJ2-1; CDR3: CASSLGLAGYNEQFF; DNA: TGTGCCAGCAGTCTTGGACTAGCGGGGTACAATGAGCAGTTCTTC
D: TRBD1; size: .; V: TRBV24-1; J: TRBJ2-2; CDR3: CATSDPTGFGYSGELFF; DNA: TGTGCCACCAGTGACCCGACAGGGTTCGGCTACAGCGGGGAGCTGTTTTTT
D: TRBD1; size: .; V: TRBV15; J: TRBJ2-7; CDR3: CATSREGAGGPYEQYF; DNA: TGTGCCACCAGCAGGGAAGGGGCAGGGGGCCCCTACGAGCAGTACTTC
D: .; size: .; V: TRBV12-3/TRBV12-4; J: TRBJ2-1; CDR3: CASSTAGTGEQFF; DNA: TGTGCCAGCAGTACCGCAGGTACTGGTGAGCAGTTCTTC
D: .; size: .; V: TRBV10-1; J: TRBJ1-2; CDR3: CASSDQKQLSNYGYTF; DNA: TGCGCCAGCAGTGATCAGAAACAGCTTAGTAACTATGGCTACACCTTC
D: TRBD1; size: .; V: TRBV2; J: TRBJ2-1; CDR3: CASRDRGDEQFF; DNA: TGTGCCAGCAGAGACAGGGGGGATGAGCAGTTCTTC
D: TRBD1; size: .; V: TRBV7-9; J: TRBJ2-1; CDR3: CASSWGQITYNEQFF; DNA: TGTGCCAGCAGCTGGGGACAGATAACCTACAATGAGCAGTTCTTC
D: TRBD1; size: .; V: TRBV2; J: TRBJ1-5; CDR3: CASSEARDRALFNQPQHF; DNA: TGTGCCAGCAGTGAAGCGCGGGACAGGGCCCTCTTCAATCAGCCCCAGCATTTT
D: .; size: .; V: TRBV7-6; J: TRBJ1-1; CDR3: CASSLTGVEAFF; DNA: TGTGCCAGCAGCCTGACAGGAGTTGAAGCTTTCTTT
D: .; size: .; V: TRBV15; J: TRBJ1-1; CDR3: CATSPGNTEAFF; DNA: TGTGCCACCAGCCCGGGGAACACTGAAGCTTTCTTT
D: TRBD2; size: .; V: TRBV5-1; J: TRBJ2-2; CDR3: CASSLLGGGAAGELFF; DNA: TGCGCCAGCAGCTTGTTAGGCGGGGGGGCCGCCGGGGAGCTGTTTTTT
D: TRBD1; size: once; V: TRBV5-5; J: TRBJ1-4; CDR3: CASSLPTGEREKLFF; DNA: TGTGCCAGCAGCTTGCCGACAGGGGAGCGTGAAAAACTGTTTTTT
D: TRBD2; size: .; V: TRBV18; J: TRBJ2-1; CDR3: CASSPERGRYNEQFF; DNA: TGTGCCAGCTCACCGGAGCGGGGGAGATACAATGAGCAGTTCTTC
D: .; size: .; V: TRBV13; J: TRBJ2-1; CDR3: CASSLGVFQSYNEQFF; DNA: TGTGCCAGCAGCTTAGGCGTCTTTCAGTCTTACAATGAGCAGTTCTTC
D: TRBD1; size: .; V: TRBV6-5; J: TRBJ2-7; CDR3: CASTNPGQGSHEQYF; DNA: TGTGCCAGCACCAACCCGGGACAGGGATCCCACGAGCAGTACTTC
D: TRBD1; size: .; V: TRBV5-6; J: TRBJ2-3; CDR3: CASSQVDRVRNTQYF; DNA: TGTGCCAGCAGCCAAGTTGACAGGGTTCGAAATACGCAGTATTTT
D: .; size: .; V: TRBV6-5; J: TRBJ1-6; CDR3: CASRPTGGNNSPLHF; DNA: TGTGCCAGCAGACCCACGGGTGGAAATAATTCACCCCTCCACTTT
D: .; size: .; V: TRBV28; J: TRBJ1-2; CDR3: CASSSGGVSYGYTF; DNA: TGTGCCAGCAGTTCGGGGGGGGTGAGCTATGGCTACACCTTC
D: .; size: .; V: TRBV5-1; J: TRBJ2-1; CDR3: CASSSDSSSYNEQFF; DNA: TGCGCCAGCAGCTCGGACTCCTCGTCCTACAATGAGCAGTTCTTC
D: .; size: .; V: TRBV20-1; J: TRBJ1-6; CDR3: CSASPGQGLSPLHF; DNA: TGCAGTGCTAGTCCGGGCCAGGGGTTGTCACCCCTCCACTTT
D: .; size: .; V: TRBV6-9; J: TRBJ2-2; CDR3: CASSYPFTGELFF; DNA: TGTGCCAGCAGTTATCCATTCACCGGGGAGCTGTTTTTT
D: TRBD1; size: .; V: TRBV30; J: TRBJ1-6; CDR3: CAWSSSRGQGSRGNSPLHF; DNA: TGTGCCTGGAGTTCATCAAGGGGACAGGGGAGTAGAGGGAATTCACCCCTCCACTTT
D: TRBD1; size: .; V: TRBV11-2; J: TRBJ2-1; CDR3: CASTLGQPQLNEQFF; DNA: TGTGCCAGCACCCTGGGACAGCCTCAGCTCAATGAGCAGTTCTTC
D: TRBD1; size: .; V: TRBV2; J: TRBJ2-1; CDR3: CASSGQGSYNEQFF; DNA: TGTGCCAGCAGCGGACAGGGCTCCTACAATGAGCAGTTCTTC
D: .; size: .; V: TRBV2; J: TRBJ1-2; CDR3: CASTGGTGNYGYTF; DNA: TGTGCCAGCACCGGGGGGACTGGGAACTATGGCTACACCTTC
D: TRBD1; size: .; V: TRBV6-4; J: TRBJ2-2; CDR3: CASSVRGLDTGELFF; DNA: TGTGCCAGCAGTGTGAGGGGGCTAGACACCGGGGAGCTGTTTTTT
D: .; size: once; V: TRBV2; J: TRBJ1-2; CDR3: CASKTDGYTF; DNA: TGTGCCAGCAAGACAGATGGCTACACCTTC
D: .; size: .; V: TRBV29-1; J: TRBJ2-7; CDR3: CSVVAQGISYEQYF; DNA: TGCAGCGTTGTAGCACAGGGAATTTCCTACGAGCAGTACTTC
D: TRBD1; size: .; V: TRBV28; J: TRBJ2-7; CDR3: CASTYRGRFHEQYF; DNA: TGTGCCAGCACCTACAGGGGCAGGTTTCACGAGCAGTACTTC
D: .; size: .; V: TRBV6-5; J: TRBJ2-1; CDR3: CASSSLDGNEQFF; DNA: TGTGCCAGCAGTTCCCTAGATGGCAATGAGCAGTTCTTC
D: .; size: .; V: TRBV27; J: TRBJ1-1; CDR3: CASSMTGTEAFF; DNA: TGTGCCAGCAGTATGACAGGAACTGAAGCTTTCTTT
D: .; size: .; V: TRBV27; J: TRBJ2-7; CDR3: CASSSSGFSYEQYF; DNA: TGTGCCAGCAGCTCTTCAGGTTTTTCCTACGAGCAGTACTTC
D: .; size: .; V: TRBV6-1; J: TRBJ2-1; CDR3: CASSEARRALFF; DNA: TGTGCCAGCAGTGAAGCCCGGCGGGCCCTGTTCTTC
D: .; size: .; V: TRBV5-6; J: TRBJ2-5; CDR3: CASSLGGYSYQETQYF; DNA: TGTGCCAGCAGCTTGGGAGGGTATTCGTACCAAGAGACCCAGTACTTC
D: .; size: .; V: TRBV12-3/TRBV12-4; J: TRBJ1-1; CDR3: CASSLVQSEAFF; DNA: TGTGCCAGCAGTTTAGTCCAGTCTGAAGCTTTCTTT